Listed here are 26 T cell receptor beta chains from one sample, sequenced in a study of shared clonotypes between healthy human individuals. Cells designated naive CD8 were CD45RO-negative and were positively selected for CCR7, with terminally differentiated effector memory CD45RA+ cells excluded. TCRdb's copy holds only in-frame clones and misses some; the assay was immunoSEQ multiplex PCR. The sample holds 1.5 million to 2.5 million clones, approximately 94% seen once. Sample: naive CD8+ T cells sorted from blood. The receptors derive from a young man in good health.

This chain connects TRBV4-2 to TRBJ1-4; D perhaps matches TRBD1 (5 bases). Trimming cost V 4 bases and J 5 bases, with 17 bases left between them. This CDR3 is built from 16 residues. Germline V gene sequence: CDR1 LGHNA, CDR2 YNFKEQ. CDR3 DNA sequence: TGTGCCAGCAGCCCCGACGCCCGACAGAGGAATGAAAAACTGTTTTTT. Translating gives CASSPDARQRNEKLFF.

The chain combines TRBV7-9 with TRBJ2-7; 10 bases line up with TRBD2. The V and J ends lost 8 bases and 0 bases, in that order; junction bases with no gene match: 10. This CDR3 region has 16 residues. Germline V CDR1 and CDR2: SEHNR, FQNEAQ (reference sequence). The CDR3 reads CASGLAGAVSSYEQYF. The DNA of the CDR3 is TGTGCCAGCGGGCTAGCGGGGGCCGTCAGCTCCTACGAGCAGTACTTC. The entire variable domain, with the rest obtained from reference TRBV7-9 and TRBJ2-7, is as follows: DTGVSQNPRHKITKRGQNVTFRCDPISEHNRLYWYRQTLGQGPEFLTYFQNEAQLEKSRLLSDRFSAERPKGSFSTLEIQRTEQGDSAMYLCASGLAGAVSSYEQYFGPGTRLTVT.

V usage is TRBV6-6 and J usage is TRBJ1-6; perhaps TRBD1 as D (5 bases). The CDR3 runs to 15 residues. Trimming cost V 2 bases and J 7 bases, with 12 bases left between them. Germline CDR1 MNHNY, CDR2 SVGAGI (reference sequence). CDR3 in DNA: TGTGCCAGCAGTTACGTAGACAGCGGAAATTCACCCCTCCACTTT. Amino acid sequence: CASSYVDSGNSPLHF.

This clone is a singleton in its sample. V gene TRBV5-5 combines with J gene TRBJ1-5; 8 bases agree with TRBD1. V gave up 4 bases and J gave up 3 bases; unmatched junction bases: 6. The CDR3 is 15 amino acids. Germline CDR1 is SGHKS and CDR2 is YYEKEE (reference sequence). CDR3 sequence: CASSLGQGFNQPQHF. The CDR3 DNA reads TGTGCCAGCAGCCTCGGACAGGGATTCAATCAGCCCCAGCATTTT.

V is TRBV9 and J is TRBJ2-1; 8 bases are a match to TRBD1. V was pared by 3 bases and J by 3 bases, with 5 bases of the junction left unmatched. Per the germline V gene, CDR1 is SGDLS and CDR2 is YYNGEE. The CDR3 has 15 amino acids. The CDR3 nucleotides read TGTGCCAGCAGCGCCCGGGACAGGCTCTACAATGAGCAGTTCTTC. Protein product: CASSARDRLYNEQFF. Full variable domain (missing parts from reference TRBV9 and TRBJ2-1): DSGVTQTPKHLITATGQRVTLRCSPRSGDLSVYWYQQSLDQGLQFLIQYYNGEERAKGNILERFSAQQFPDLHSELNLSSLELGDSALYFCASSARDRLYNEQFFGPGTRLTVL.

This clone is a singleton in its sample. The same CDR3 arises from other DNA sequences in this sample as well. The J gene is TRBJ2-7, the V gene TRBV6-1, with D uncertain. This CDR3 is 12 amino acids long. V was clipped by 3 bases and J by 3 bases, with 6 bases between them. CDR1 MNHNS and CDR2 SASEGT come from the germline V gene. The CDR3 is CASSEGNYEQYF. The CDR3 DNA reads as TGTGCCAGCAGTGAGGGGAACTACGAGCAGTACTTC.

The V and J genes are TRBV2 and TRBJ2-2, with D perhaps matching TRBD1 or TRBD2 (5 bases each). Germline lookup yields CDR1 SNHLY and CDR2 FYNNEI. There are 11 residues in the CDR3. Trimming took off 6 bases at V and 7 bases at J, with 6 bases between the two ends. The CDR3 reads CASRGVGELFF. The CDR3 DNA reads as TGTGCCAGCAGGGGGGTCGGGGAGCTGTTTTTT.

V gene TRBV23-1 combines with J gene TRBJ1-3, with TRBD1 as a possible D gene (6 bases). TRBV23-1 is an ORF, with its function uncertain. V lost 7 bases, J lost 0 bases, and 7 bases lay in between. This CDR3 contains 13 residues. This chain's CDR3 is CASTQGSGNTIYF. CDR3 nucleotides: TGCGCCAGCACACAGGGCTCTGGAAACACCATATATTTT.

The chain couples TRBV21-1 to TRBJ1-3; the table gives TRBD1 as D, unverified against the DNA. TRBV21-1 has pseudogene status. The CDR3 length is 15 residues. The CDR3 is CASSKWGRAGNTIYF. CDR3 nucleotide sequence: TGTGCCAGCAGCAAATGGGGCAGGGCTGGAAACACCATATATTTT.

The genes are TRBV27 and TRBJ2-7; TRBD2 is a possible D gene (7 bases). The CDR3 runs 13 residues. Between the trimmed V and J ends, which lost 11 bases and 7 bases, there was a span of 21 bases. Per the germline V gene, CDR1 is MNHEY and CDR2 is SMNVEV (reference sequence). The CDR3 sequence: CASRGGGLREQYF. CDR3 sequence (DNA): TGTGCCTCAAGGGGAGGGGGGCTACGGGAGCAGTACTTC.

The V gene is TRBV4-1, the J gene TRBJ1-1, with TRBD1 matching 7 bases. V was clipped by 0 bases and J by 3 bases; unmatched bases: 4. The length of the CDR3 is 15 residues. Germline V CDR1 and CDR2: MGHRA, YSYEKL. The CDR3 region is CASSQDEGAYTEAFF. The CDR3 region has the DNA TGCGCCAGCAGCCAAGATGAGGGGGCATACACTGAAGCTTTCTTT.

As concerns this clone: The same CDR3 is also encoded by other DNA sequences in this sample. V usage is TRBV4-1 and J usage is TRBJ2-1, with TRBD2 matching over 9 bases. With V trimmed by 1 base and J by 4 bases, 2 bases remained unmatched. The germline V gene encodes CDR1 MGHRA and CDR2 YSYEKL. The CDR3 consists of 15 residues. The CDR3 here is CASSQGGGEYNEQFF. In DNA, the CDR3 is TGCGCCAGCAGCCAAGGCGGGGGGGAGTACAATGAGCAGTTCTTC.

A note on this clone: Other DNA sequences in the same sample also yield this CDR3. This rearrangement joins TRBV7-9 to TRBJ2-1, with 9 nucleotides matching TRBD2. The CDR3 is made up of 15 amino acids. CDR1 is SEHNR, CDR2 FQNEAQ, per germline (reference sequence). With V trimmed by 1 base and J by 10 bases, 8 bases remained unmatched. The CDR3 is CASSLGAGGPLEQFF. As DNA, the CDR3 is TGTGCCAGCAGCTTAGGAGCGGGAGGACCCTTAGAGCAGTTCTTC.

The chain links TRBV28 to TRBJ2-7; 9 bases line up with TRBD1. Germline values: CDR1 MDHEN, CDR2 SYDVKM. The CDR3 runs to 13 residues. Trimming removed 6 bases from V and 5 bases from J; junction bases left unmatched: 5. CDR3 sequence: CASRPTGGDEQYF. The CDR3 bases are TGTGCCAGCAGACCTACAGGGGGCGACGAGCAGTACTTC.

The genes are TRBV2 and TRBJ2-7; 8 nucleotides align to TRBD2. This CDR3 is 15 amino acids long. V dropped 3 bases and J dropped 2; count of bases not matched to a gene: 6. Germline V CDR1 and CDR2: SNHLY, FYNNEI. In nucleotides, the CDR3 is TGTGCCAGCAGTGAGGGTATAGCGGGAACCTACGAGCAGTACTTC. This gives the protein CASSEGIAGTYEQYF.

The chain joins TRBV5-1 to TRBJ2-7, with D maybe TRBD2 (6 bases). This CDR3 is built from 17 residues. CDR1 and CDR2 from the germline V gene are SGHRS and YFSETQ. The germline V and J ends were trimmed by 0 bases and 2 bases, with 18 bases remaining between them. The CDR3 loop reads CASSLAPWRDVPYEQYF. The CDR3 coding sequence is TGCGCCAGCAGCTTGGCACCTTGGCGGGACGTACCCTACGAGCAGTACTTC.

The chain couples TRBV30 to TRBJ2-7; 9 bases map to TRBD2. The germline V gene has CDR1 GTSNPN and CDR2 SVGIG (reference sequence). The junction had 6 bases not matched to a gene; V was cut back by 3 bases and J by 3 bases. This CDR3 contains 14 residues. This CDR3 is CAWRDGAGGYEQYF. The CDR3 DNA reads TGTGCCTGGAGAGATGGAGCGGGAGGCTACGAGCAGTACTTC.

The CDR3 loop is CASSLEAGWGTGELFF. Here the CDR3 DNA reads TGTGCCAGCAGCTTGGAAGCCGGGTGGGGGACCGGGGAGCTGTTTTTT. The rearrangement joins TRBV5-4 to TRBJ2-2; D possibly matches TRBD1 or TRBD2 (5 bases each). CDR1 and CDR2 from the germline V gene are SGHNT and YYREEE (reference sequence). The V end lost 0 bases, the J end lost 5 bases, and 14 bases lay between the germline ends. This CDR3 is built from 16 residues.

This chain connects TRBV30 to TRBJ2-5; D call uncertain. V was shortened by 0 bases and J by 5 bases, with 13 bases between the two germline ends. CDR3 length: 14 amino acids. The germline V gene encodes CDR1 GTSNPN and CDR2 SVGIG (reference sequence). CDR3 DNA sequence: TGTGCCTGGAGTGTAGGGTCTGGTGACGAGACCCAGTACTTC. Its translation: CAWSVGSGDETQYF.

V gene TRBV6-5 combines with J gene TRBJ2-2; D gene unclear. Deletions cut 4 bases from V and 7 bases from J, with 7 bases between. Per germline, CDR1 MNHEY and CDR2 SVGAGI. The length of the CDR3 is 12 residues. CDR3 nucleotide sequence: TGTGCCAGCAGTTGGGTCGGCGGGGAGCTGTTTTTT. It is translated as CASSWVGGELFF.

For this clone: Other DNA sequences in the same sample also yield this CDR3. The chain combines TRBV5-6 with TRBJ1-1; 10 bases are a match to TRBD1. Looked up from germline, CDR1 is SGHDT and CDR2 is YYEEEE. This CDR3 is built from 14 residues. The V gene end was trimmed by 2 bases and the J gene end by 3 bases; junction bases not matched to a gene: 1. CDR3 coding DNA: TGTGCCAGCAGCTTTGGGACAGGGGACACTGAAGCTTTCTTT. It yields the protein CASSFGTGDTEAFF. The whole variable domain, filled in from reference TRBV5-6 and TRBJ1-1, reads DAGVTQSPTHLIKTRGQQVTLRCSPKSGHDTVSWYQQALGQGPQFIFQYYEEEERQRGNFPDRFSGHQFPNYSSELNVNALLLGDSALYLCASSFGTGDTEAFFGQGTRLTVV.

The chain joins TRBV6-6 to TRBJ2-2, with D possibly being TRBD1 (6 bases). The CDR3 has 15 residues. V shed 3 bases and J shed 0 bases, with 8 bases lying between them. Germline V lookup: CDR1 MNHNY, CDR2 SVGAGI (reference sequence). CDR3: CASSYQGSNTGELFF. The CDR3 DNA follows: TGTGCCAGCAGTTATCAGGGGTCGAACACCGGGGAGCTGTTTTTT.

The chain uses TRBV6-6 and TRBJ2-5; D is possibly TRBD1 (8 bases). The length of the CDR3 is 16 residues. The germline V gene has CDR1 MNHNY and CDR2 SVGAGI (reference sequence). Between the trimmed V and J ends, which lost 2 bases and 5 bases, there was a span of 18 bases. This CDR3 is CASSYPTGGLSETQYF. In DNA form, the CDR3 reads TGTGCCAGCAGTTACCCTACAGGGGGACTATCGGAGACCCAGTACTTC.

The CDR3 is CASSSLAGHRETQYF. The CDR3 DNA reads TGTGCCAGCAGTTCTCTAGCGGGCCACCGCGAGACCCAGTACTTC. This chain links TRBV27 with TRBJ2-5, with 8 bases aligning to TRBD2. This CDR3 contains 15 residues. Germline V CDR1 and CDR2: MNHEY, SMNVEV (reference sequence). The V gene end was trimmed by 4 bases and the J gene end by 5 bases; junction bases not matched to a gene: 9.

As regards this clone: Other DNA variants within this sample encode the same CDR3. The CDR3, as DNA: TGCGCCAGCAGCTTGGCTGGGGAGACCCAGTACTTC. This sequence encodes CASSLAGETQYF. This chain links TRBV5-1 with TRBJ2-5; unclear D gene. The V and J ends lost 0 bases and 5 bases respectively, with 5 bases between them. CDR1 SGHRS and CDR2 YFSETQ come from the germline V gene. The CDR3 loop spans 12 amino acids.

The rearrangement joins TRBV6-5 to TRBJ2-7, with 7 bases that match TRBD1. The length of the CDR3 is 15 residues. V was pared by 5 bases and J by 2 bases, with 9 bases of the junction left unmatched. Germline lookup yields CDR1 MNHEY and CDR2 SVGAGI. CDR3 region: CASSMSNRGPYEQYF. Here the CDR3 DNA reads TGTGCCAGCAGTATGAGCAACAGGGGCCCCTACGAGCAGTACTTC.